The text below deals with one TCR beta chain. Its cognate antigen is unknown. Researchers ran the PCR with 60 Vbeta and 13 Jbeta primers. Measured with immunoSEQ multiplex PCR; TCRdb has only the in-frame clones, and not every one. In the table there are tens of thousands of clones, more than 75% of which are singletons. V lost 1 base and J 1 base, leaving 8 bases between the germline ends. The CDR3 is made up of 14 amino acids. CDR1 and CDR2 (germline): GTSNPN, SVGIG (reference sequence). This record belongs to a study of cytomegalovirus exposure and HLA in healthy donors. About the research overall: Among about 179 million T cells, an earlier analysis found roughly 110 million unique TCR beta sequences.

Broader study findings: The study flagged approximately 180 TCR beta chains as cytomegalovirus-associated. Productive rates of about 87% or about 30% were seen for most TCR beta V segments in an earlier analysis. What TCR beta sequences reportedly achieved was accurate prediction of HLA-A and HLA-B alleles in most subjects.

The source of this sequence is a woman in her forties or fifties in good health and CMV-seropositive. Input material: PBMCs. The J gene is TRBJ2-1, the V gene TRBV30; no definite D call. CDR3 amino acids: CAWSGLESYNEQFF. CDR3 in DNA: TGTGCCTGGAGTGGTTTGGAGTCCTACAATGAGCAGTTCTTC.